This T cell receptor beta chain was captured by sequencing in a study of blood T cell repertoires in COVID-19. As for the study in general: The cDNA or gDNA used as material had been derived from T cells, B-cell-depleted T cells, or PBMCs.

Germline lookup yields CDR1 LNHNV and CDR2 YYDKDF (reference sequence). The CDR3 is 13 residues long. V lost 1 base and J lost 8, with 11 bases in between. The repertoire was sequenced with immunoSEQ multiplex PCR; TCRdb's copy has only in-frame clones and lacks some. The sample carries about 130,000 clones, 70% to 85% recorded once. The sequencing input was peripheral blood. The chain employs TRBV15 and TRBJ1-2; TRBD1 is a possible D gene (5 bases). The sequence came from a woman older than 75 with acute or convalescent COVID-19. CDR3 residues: CATSRGQSGGYTF. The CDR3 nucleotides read TGTGCCACCAGCAGAGGACAGTCAGGGGGCTACACCTTC.